This passage covers 12 T cell receptor beta chains from one sample sequenced in a study of OX40 agonist ivuxolimab in advanced cancers. Using immunoSEQ multiplex PCR, the repertoire was profiled, and TCRdb retains in-frame clones only, with some absent. The sample lists around 110,000 clones; less than 95% were seen once. This sample comprised CD4+ or CD8+ T cells sorted from blood, obtained in a trial of the OX40 agonist ivuxolimab. The receptors derive from an adult with an advanced solid tumor such as melanoma, head and neck, liver or kidney cancer.

This chain uses TRBV19 with TRBJ2-7; D is possibly TRBD1 (5 bases). CDR1 and CDR2 (germline): LNHDA, SQIVND (reference sequence). Trimming cost V 6 bases and J 0 bases, with 15 bases left between them. This CDR3 comprises 15 residues. The DNA of the CDR3 is TGTGCCAGTAGCCACAAAGCCCAGGGCTCCTACGAGCAGTACTTC. Residues: CASSHKAQGSYEQYF.

This chain connects TRBV5-1 to TRBJ2-4; D is ambiguous. Trimming left V 0 bases short and J 2 bases short, with 6 bases between. The CDR3 totals 14 residues. CDR1 and CDR2 (germline): SGHRS, YFSETQ. The CDR3 DNA reads as TGCGCCAGCAGCTTGGGGGGTCCCAAAAACATTCAGTACTTC. This translates into CASSLGGPKNIQYF.

The chain links TRBV7-3 to TRBJ1-2, with 7 bases lining up with TRBD1. Germline assignment: CDR1 SGHTA and CDR2 FQGTGA. With 5 bases clipped from V and 3 bases from J, the junction kept 6 bases outside the gene matches. The CDR3 length is 14 residues. This chain's CDR3 is CASSASDRDYGYTF. CDR3 sequence (DNA): TGTGCCAGCAGCGCCTCCGACAGGGACTATGGCTACACCTTC.

The gene calls are TRBV14 and TRBJ2-1; D ambiguous. V was cut by 0 bases and J by 7 bases, with 7 bases left in between. The CDR3 runs to 13 residues. Germline loops: CDR1 SGHDN, CDR2 FVKESK. The CDR3 DNA reads as TGTGCCAGCAGCCAAGACAGGCAAAATGAGCAGTTCTTC. This translates into CASSQDRQNEQFF.

The genes are TRBV2 and TRBJ2-3; no definite D call. The CDR3 totals 14 residues. Germline V gives CDR1 SNHLY, CDR2 FYNNEI. Trimming removed 4 bases from V and 0 bases from J, with 8 bases in between. The CDR3 nucleotides are TGTGCCAGCAGTGTGGCGGCTAGCACAGATACGCAGTATTTT. As protein: CASSVAASTDTQYF.

This chain uses TRBV6-5 with TRBJ1-6; D gene unclear. Germline CDR1 MNHEY, CDR2 SVGAGI. The CDR3 runs 14 residues. V was trimmed by 4 bases and J by 10 bases, leaving 14 bases between them. The CDR3 region is CASSSPGLASPLHF. Here the CDR3 DNA reads TGTGCCAGCAGTTCCCCGGGCCTGGCCTCACCCCTCCACTTT.

The chain combines TRBV4-3 with TRBJ2-5; 10 bases map to TRBD2. Germline V gene lookup returns CDR1 LGHNA and CDR2 YSLEER. Trimming at V came to 0 bases and at J to 2 bases, leaving 3 bases not matched to a gene. The CDR3 is 16 residues long. This CDR3 reads CASSQERAGGQETQYF. In DNA, the CDR3 is TGCGCCAGCAGCCAAGAACGAGCGGGGGGGCAAGAGACCCAGTACTTC.

The genes are TRBV4-3 and TRBJ1-2; TRBD1 agrees at 7 bases. The V gene's germline CDR1 is LGHNA and CDR2 YSLEER. The CDR3 totals 14 residues. Trimming removed 2 bases from V and 3 bases from J; junction bases left unmatched: 3. The CDR3 spells CASSQIDRDYGYTF. The DNA of the CDR3 is TGCGCCAGCAGCCAAATAGACAGGGACTATGGCTACACCTTC.

The rearrangement uses TRBV18 and TRBJ2-1; 9 positions match TRBD1. Germline V gene sequence: CDR1 KGHSH, CDR2 LQKENI. The CDR3 spans 15 residues. V was clipped by 2 bases and J by 5 bases; unmatched bases: 4. The CDR3 loop reads CASSPRTGADNEQFF. The CDR3 DNA reads TGTGCCAGCTCACCAAGGACAGGGGCCGACAATGAGCAGTTCTTC.

The chain uses TRBV30 and TRBJ1-2; no firm D call. This CDR3 is 12 amino acids long. In germline, CDR1 is GTSNPN, CDR2 SVGIG (reference sequence). V was clipped by 5 bases and J by 3 bases, with 10 bases between them. CDR3 protein: CAWEPGYYGYTF. The CDR3 DNA reads as TGTGCCTGGGAGCCGGGTTACTATGGCTACACCTTC. The whole variable domain, remainder taken from reference TRBV30 and TRBJ1-2, is SQTIHQWPATLVQPVGSPLSLECTVEGTSNPNLYWYRQAAGRGLQLLFYSVGIGQISSEVPQNLSASRPQDRQFILSSKKLLLSDSGFYLCAWEPGYYGYTFGSGTRLTVV.

V usage is TRBV5-5 and J usage is TRBJ2-5; 12 bases agree with TRBD1. CDR3 length: 15 residues. CDR1 is SGHKS, CDR2 YYEKEE, per germline (reference sequence). CDR3 region: CASCKGQGAGETQYF. CDR3 bases: TGTGCTTCTTGTAAGGGACAGGGGGCGGGAGAGACCCAGTACTTC. Using reference TRBV5-5 and TRBJ2-5 for the parts outside the CDR3, the full variable domain is DAGVTQSPTHLIKTRGQQVTLRCSPISGHKSVSWYQQVLGQGPQFIFQYYEKEERGRGNFPDRFSARQFPNYSSELNVNALLLGDSALYLCASCKGQGAGETQYFGPGTRLLVL.

The chain employs TRBV2 and TRBJ2-4; no firm D call. Germline loops: CDR1 SNHLY, CDR2 FYNNEI. The CDR3 totals 14 residues. V lost 6 bases, J lost 6 bases, and 15 bases lay in between. The CDR3 coding sequence is TGTGCCAGCAGGCCCCTGTTGGCCTCAAACATTCAGTACTTC. Its translation: CASRPLLASNIQYF.